This entry lists 30 T cell receptor beta chains sequenced from one sample in a study of identifying expanded T cells in peripheral blood. TCRdb's table, derived via immunoSEQ multiplex PCR, lists solely in-frame clones and lacks some. The sample has about 130,000 clones, 75% to 90% seen once. Sequencing used blood. The source is a person aged 18 to 75 in good health.

V gene TRBV28 combines with J gene TRBJ1-2; D gene uncertain. CDR3 length equals 12 residues. Germline CDR1 MDHEN, CDR2 SYDVKM. With 5 bases removed from V and 5 bases from J, the gap between germline ends came to 9 bases. The CDR3 sequence is CASSGNEYGYTF. The CDR3 DNA follows: TGTGCCAGCAGTGGGAACGAATATGGCTACACCTTC.

This chain connects TRBV7-2 to TRBJ1-5; D might be TRBD1 (5 bases). The CDR3 is made up of 16 amino acids. The germline V gene has CDR1 SGHTA and CDR2 FQGNSA. The V gene lost 5 bases and the J gene lost 5 bases, with 19 bases spanning the gap. The CDR3 region is CASSPNRGRVDQPQHF. The CDR3 nucleotides read TGTGCCAGCAGCCCGAACCGGGGGAGGGTGGATCAGCCCCAGCATTTT.

This clone occurred once. The chain uses TRBV6-6 and TRBJ1-5; unclear D gene. This CDR3 contains 14 residues. V gave up 7 bases and J gave up 7 bases, with 17 bases separating them. In germline, CDR1 is MNHNY, CDR2 SVGAGI (reference sequence). CDR3 protein: CASTPSREKQPQHF. The CDR3 DNA reads TGTGCCAGCACCCCCTCAAGGGAGAAACAGCCCCAGCATTTT.

The chain combines TRBV28 with TRBJ1-1; D call uncertain. V dropped 5 bases and J dropped 1 base, with 8 bases sitting between them. Germline CDR1 and CDR2: MDHEN and SYDVKM. The CDR3 contains 13 residues. The CDR3 reads CASSEETNTEAFF. The CDR3 DNA reads as TGTGCCAGCAGTGAGGAGACGAACACTGAAGCTTTCTTT.

The V call is TRBV7-9, the J call TRBJ1-6; TRBD1 matches at 7 bases. This CDR3 is built from 14 residues. The ends lost 7 bases at V and 9 bases at J; junction bases unmatched: 9. CDR1 is SEHNR and CDR2 is FQNEAQ in the germline V gene (reference sequence). The CDR3 coding sequence is TGTGCCAGCACTACCGGGACAGCCCTTTCACCCCTCCACTTT. Its translation is CASTTGTALSPLHF.

This clone was counted a few times. The rearrangement uses TRBV19 and TRBJ2-1, with D possibly being TRBD2 (5 bases). CDR1 is LNHDA, CDR2 SQIVND, per germline (reference sequence). This CDR3 has 14 residues. The V gene lost 10 bases and the J gene lost 3 bases, with 16 bases spanning the gap. CDR3 nucleotide sequence: TGTGCCACCCGTCGGGAAGTCCTCTACAATGAGCAGTTCTTC. Its protein is CATRREVLYNEQFF.

The J gene is TRBJ2-1, the V gene TRBV5-1; D not resolved. The length of the CDR3 is 16 residues. Germline CDR1 SGHRS, CDR2 YFSETQ. Trimming cost V 5 bases and J 0 bases, with 15 bases left between them. The CDR3 reads CASREEGASSYNEQFF. The CDR3 region has the DNA TGCGCCAGCAGAGAGGAAGGAGCGAGCTCCTACAATGAGCAGTTCTTC.

V and J are TRBV25-1 and TRBJ2-7, with 13 bases identical to TRBD2. Germline CDR1 reads MGHDK; CDR2 reads SYGVNS. The V segment lost 7 bases and the J segment 5 bases; nucleotides outside the gene matches: 5. There are 14 residues in the CDR3. CDR3 sequence: CASMTSGGSDEQYF. The CDR3 DNA reads as TGTGCCAGCATGACTAGCGGGGGGTCGGACGAGCAGTACTTC.

V gene TRBV7-3 combines with J gene TRBJ1-5; D is uncertain. V lost 3 bases and J 6 bases, leaving 9 bases between the germline ends. The CDR3 consists of 13 residues. Germline V CDR1 and CDR2: SGHTA, FQGTGA. As DNA, the CDR3 is TGTGCCAGCAGCTTGGGTCTAGGTCAGCCCCAGCATTTT. Translation gives CASSLGLGQPQHF.

V is TRBV7-9 and J is TRBJ1-1; D possibly corresponds to TRBD1 (5 bases). V was cut by 8 bases and J by 4 bases, with 14 bases left in between. CDR3 length equals 13 residues. The germline V gene encodes CDR1 SEHNR and CDR2 FQNEAQ (reference sequence). Written as DNA, the CDR3 is TGTGCCAGCGAACCGGGGGTTGGCACTGAAGCTTTCTTT. Translated, it gives CASEPGVGTEAFF.

The table lists this clone with a count of one. V gene TRBV4-3 combines with J gene TRBJ2-1; 8 nucleotides agree with TRBD1. CDR3 size: 16 residues. V lost 1 base, J lost 7 bases, and 9 bases stayed unmatched. The germline V gene encodes CDR1 LGHNA and CDR2 YSLEER. CDR3 sequence reads: CASSQGWTGPMNEQFF. In DNA, the CDR3 is TGCGCCAGCAGCCAAGGGTGGACAGGGCCTATGAATGAGCAGTTCTTC.

The V gene is TRBV10-1, the J gene TRBJ2-7, with unresolved D. The germline CDR1 and CDR2 sequences are WNHNN and SYGVQD (reference sequence). The length of the CDR3 is 10 residues. With 11 bases removed from V and 6 bases from J, the gap between germline ends came to 11 bases. CDR3 DNA: TGCGCCGCCCCGCGCGGCGAGCAGTACTTC. Amino acid sequence: CAAPRGEQYF.

This rearrangement joins TRBV29-1 to TRBJ2-2, with 7 bases aligning to TRBD2. CDR1 and CDR2 (germline): SQVTM, ANQGSEA. This CDR3 comprises 17 residues. V dropped 6 bases and J dropped 6; count of bases not matched to a gene: 19. The CDR3 DNA follows: TGCAGCGTCCTCCTCCCGGGACTACCTATGGGTGCCGGGGAGCTGTTTTTT. This gives the protein CSVLLPGLPMGAGELFF.

This chain joins TRBV5-1 and TRBJ2-7; 7 bases align to TRBD1. The V segment lost 2 bases and the J segment 2 bases; nucleotides outside the gene matches: 7. CDR3 size: 15 residues. Germline V gene data show CDR1 as SGHRS and CDR2 as YFSETQ. The CDR3 nucleotides read TGCGCCAGCAGCTTCCGACAGGGCTCGACCTACGAGCAGTACTTC. It encodes CASSFRQGSTYEQYF.

The chain is built from TRBV7-3 and TRBJ2-1, with D possibly called TRBD1 or TRBD2 (5 bases each). The CDR3 extends over 15 amino acids. V gave up 0 bases and J gave up 8 bases, with 14 bases separating them. Per the germline V gene, CDR1 is SGHTA and CDR2 is FQGTGA. CDR3 loop: CASSLTRTQGDEQFF. The CDR3 nucleotides read TGTGCCAGCAGCTTAACTCGGACTCAAGGGGATGAGCAGTTCTTC.

This chain connects TRBV11-1 to TRBJ2-7; D is tentatively TRBD1 or TRBD2 (5 bases each). The CDR3 sequence is 14 residues long. Germline CDR1 SGHAT, CDR2 FQDESV (reference sequence). V lost 10 bases, J lost 4 bases, and 20 bases lay in between. The CDR3 region has the DNA TGTGCCAATAATCAGGAGGCAGGGAGATACGAGCAGTACTTC. Protein: CANNQEAGRYEQYF.

This clone has a single count. The chain couples TRBV7-2 to TRBJ1-5, with D unclear. The CDR3 is 15 residues long. Germline assignment: CDR1 SGHTA and CDR2 FQGNSA. With 3 bases removed from V and 4 bases from J, the gap between germline ends came to 13 bases. The chain's CDR3 is CASSLVERYNQPQHF. The DNA for the CDR3 is TGTGCCAGCAGCTTGGTAGAACGGTATAATCAGCCCCAGCATTTT. The variable domain in full, with the rest retrieved from reference TRBV7-2 and TRBJ1-5, is GAGVSQSPSNKVTEKGKDVELRCDPISGHTALYWYRQSLGQGLEFLIYFQGNSAPDKSGLPSDRFSAERTGGSVSTLTIQRTQQEDSAVYLCASSLVERYNQPQHFGDGTRLSIL.

V and J are TRBV4-3 and TRBJ1-2; D is undetermined. Trimming took off 1 base at V and 6 bases at J, with 3 bases between the two ends. CDR1 LGHNA and CDR2 YSLEER come from the germline V gene. The CDR3 is 11 amino acids. CDR3 in DNA: TGCGCCAGCAGCCAAGGCGATGGCTACACCTTC. Translated, it gives CASSQGDGYTF.

This sequence joins TRBV2 and TRBJ2-1; 13 bases fit TRBD2. Germline assignment: CDR1 SNHLY and CDR2 FYNNEI. This CDR3 has 16 amino acids. Trimming cost V 7 bases and J 8 bases; bases outside gene matches: 11. The CDR3 protein is CASTRGTSGRAHEQFF. CDR3 nucleotides: TGTGCCAGCACCCGGGGAACTAGCGGGAGGGCCCATGAGCAGTTCTTC. Full variable domain (missing parts from reference TRBV2 and TRBJ2-1): EPEVTQTPSHQVTQMGQEVILRCVPISNHLYFYWYRQILGQKVEFLVSFYNNEISEKSEIFDDQFSVERPDGSNFTLKIRSTKLEDSAMYFCASTRGTSGRAHEQFFGPGTRLTVL.

The chain couples TRBV7-2 to TRBJ2-3, with D possibly called TRBD1 or TRBD2 (5 bases each). The CDR3 is 13 residues long. Per the germline V gene, CDR1 is SGHTA and CDR2 is FQGNSA. Between the trimmed V and J ends, which lost 5 bases and 4 bases, there was a span of 10 bases. For the CDR3, the DNA is TGTGCCAGCAGCCCGGGGCTTGCAGATACGCAGTATTTT. Its translation: CASSPGLADTQYF.

The chain combines TRBV6-1 with TRBJ2-2; maybe TRBD2 (6 bases). This CDR3 has 15 residues. The germline CDR1 and CDR2 sequences are MNHNS and SASEGT. Trimming took 5 bases from V and 5 from J, leaving 15 bases between them. The CDR3 coding sequence is TGTGCCAGCAGTAAGGGCGGGACGGGAACCGGGGAGCTGTTTTTT. It encodes CASSKGGTGTGELFF.

V usage is TRBV18 and J usage is TRBJ1-2; TRBD1 aligns across 11 bases. V lost 2 bases, J lost 2 bases, and 16 bases stayed unmatched. The CDR3 runs 20 residues. Germline CDR1 reads KGHSH; CDR2 reads LQKENI. CDR3 amino acids: CASSPDSWTGTGGRNYGYTF. As DNA, the CDR3 is TGTGCCAGCTCACCAGACTCTTGGACCGGGACAGGGGGGAGGAACTATGGCTACACCTTC.

The rearrangement links TRBV6-5 to TRBJ2-1, with D perhaps matching TRBD1 or TRBD2 (5 bases each). CDR1 MNHEY and CDR2 SVGAGI come from the germline V gene. V dropped 2 bases and J dropped 2 bases, with 10 bases sitting between them. The CDR3 loop spans 15 amino acids. CDR3 loop: CASSYRGRTYNEQFF. In DNA, the CDR3 is TGTGCCAGCAGTTACCGGGGCAGAACCTACAATGAGCAGTTCTTC.

This clone was counted only a few times. The rearrangement uses TRBV30 and TRBJ1-2; D remains unclear. Trimming took 2 bases from V and 9 from J, leaving 10 bases between them. Germline values: CDR1 GTSNPN, CDR2 SVGIG (reference sequence). The length of the CDR3 is 11 residues. The CDR3 here is CAWSLQYSYTF. The CDR3 DNA reads as TGTGCCTGGAGTCTCCAGTATAGCTACACCTTC.

The rearrangement uses TRBV5-1 and TRBJ2-7; TRBD1 aligns across 7 bases. Germline trimming cut 6 bases from V and 2 bases from J; bases unmatched to any gene: 8. This CDR3 comprises 14 residues. The V gene's germline CDR1 is SGHRS and CDR2 YFSETQ. CDR3 bases: TGCGCCAGCACCCCGGACAGGTTTCCCTACGAGCAGTACTTC. Residues: CASTPDRFPYEQYF. The whole variable domain, remainder taken from reference TRBV5-1 and TRBJ2-7, is KAGVTQTPRYLIKTRGQQVTLSCSPISGHRSVSWYQQTPGQGLQFLFEYFSETQRNKGNFPGRFSGRQFSNSRSEMNVSTLELGDSALYLCASTPDRFPYEQYFGPGTRLTVT.

The chain has TRBV27 and TRBJ2-1; possible D gene TRBD1, 6 bases. Germline-derived CDR1 and CDR2 are MNHEY and SMNVEV (reference sequence). This CDR3 is built from 14 residues. Between the trimmed V and J ends, which lost 7 bases and 8 bases, there was a span of 18 bases. CDR3 in amino acids: CASTQRGKPHEQFF. The CDR3 region has the DNA TGTGCCAGCACACAGAGGGGGAAGCCTCATGAGCAGTTCTTC.

This chain's CDR3 is CASSLGGTGSIYEQYF. The DNA for the CDR3 is TGCGCCAGCAGCTTGGGTGGGACAGGGAGTATTTACGAGCAGTACTTC. The chain joins TRBV5-1 to TRBJ2-7, with 9 bases that match TRBD1. With 0 bases clipped from V and 4 bases from J, the junction kept 8 bases outside the gene matches. The CDR3 covers 16 residues. Looked up from germline, CDR1 is SGHRS and CDR2 is YFSETQ.

The chain combines TRBV5-6 with TRBJ2-5; D call uncertain. V shed 0 bases and J shed 0 bases, with 9 bases lying between them. From germline, CDR1 is SGHDT and CDR2 YYEEEE. The CDR3 runs to 15 residues. CDR3 residues: CASSLGPEYQETQYF. CDR3 nucleotides: TGTGCCAGCAGCTTGGGACCCGAGTACCAAGAGACCCAGTACTTC.

The chain couples TRBV2 to TRBJ1-3; 9 nucleotides align to TRBD1. The CDR3 extends over 16 amino acids. Germline CDR1 SNHLY, CDR2 FYNNEI. V dropped 8 bases and J dropped 0; count of bases not matched to a gene: 8. Here the CDR3 DNA reads TGTGCCAGCCGAGGGACAGGGCCTAGCTCTGGAAACACCATATATTTT. Amino acids: CASRGTGPSSGNTIYF. Filled out from reference TRBV2 and TRBJ1-3, the complete variable domain reads EPEVTQTPSHQVTQMGQEVILRCVPISNHLYFYWYRQILGQKVEFLVSFYNNEISEKSEIFDDQFSVERPDGSNFTLKIRSTKLEDSAMYFCASRGTGPSSGNTIYFGEGSWLTVV.

This chain links TRBV7-8 with TRBJ2-1, with 7 bases fitting TRBD1. CDR3 size: 15 residues. Germline V CDR1 and CDR2: SGHVS, FQNEAQ. J was trimmed by 5 bases and V by 1 base; bases with no gene match: 5. CDR3 sequence (DNA): TGTGCCAGCAGCTTAGTAGGGACAGTTAACAATGAGCAGTTCTTC. It is translated as CASSLVGTVNNEQFF. The entire variable domain, with the rest obtained from reference TRBV7-8 and TRBJ2-1, is as follows: GAGVSQSPRYKVAKRGQDVALRCDPISGHVSLFWYQQALGQGPEFLTYFQNEAQLDKSGLPSDRFFAERPEGSVSTLKIQRTQQEDSAVYLCASSLVGTVNNEQFFGPGTRLTVL.